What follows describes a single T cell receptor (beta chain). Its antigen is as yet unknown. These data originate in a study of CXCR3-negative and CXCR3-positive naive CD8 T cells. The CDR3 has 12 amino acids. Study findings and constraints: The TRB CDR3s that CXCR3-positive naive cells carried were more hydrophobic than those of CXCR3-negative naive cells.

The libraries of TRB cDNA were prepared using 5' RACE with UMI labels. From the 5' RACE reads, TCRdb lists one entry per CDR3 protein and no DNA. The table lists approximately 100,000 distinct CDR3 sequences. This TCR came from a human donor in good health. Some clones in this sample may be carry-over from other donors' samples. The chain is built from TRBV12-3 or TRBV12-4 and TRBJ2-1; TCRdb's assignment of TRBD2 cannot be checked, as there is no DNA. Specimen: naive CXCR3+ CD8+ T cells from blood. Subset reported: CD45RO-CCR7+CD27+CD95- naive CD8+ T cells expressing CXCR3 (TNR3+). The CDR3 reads CASSFSPNEQFF.